The 18 T cell receptor beta chains below come from one sample, sequenced in a study of neurological immune-mediated disorders. MiXCR, applied by TCRdb to the 5' RACE reads, yields one record per CDR3 protein. The repertoire holds around 40,000 distinct CDR3 sequences, with about 7% as singletons. Input material: CD4+ T cells from blood. The receptors were sampled from a middle-aged man in good health.

This clonotype has at least ten counts. This sequence joins TRBV3-1 and TRBJ2-1; the D is unclear. The CDR3 has 15 amino acids. Germline CDR1 reads LGHDT; CDR2 reads YNNKEL (reference sequence). V dropped 6 bases and J dropped 4 bases, with 16 bases sitting between them. In nucleotides, the CDR3 is TGTGCCAGCAGTCTCCTGGGCGCCTTTTACAATGAGCAGTTCTTC. Protein: CASSLLGAFYNEQFF.

This clonotype has ten or more counts. V gene TRBV5-1 combines with J gene TRBJ2-2; 7 nucleotides agree with TRBD1. This CDR3 is 16 amino acids long. The germline V gene has CDR1 SGHRS and CDR2 YFSETQ. After removal of 0 bases from V and 2 bases from J, the junction contained 4 bases not matched to a gene. The CDR3 region has the DNA TGCGCCAGCAGCTTGGCGGGGACAGCAAACACCGGGGAGCTGTTTTTT. Its translation: CASSLAGTANTGELFF.

Worth noting for this clonotype: Sequence at one end of the junction differs from germline and may be a read error. The chain carries TRBV5-4 and TRBJ2-7, with 9 bases lining up with TRBD2. The CDR3 is 16 amino acids. Germline V gives CDR1 SGHNT, CDR2 YYREEE (reference sequence). CDR3 loop: CASSLELTSGPYEKYF. Here the CDR3 DNA reads TGTGCCAGCAGCTTGGAGTTGACTAGCGGACCCTACGAGAAGTACTTC.

In its sample, this clonotype was seen many times. This rearrangement joins TRBV28 to TRBJ1-2; TRBD1 matches at 8 bases. This CDR3 is 15 amino acids long. Trimming at V came to 8 bases and at J to 4 bases, leaving 12 bases not matched to a gene. Germline-derived CDR1 and CDR2 are MDHEN and SYDVKM. For the CDR3, the DNA is TGTGCCAGCTCTCTTTCCCAGGGGGCGCTCTATGGCTACACCTTC. The encoded protein is CASSLSQGALYGYTF.

V usage is TRBV7-2 and J usage is TRBJ2-7; the match to TRBD2 covers 9 bases. Unmatched junction bases numbered 7, after V lost 8 bases and J lost 2 bases. This CDR3 is 14 amino acids long. Germline lookup yields CDR1 SGHTA and CDR2 FQGNSA. The CDR3 here is CASRRAGGTYEQYF. CDR3 in DNA: TGTGCCAGCCGCCGAGCGGGAGGCACCTACGAGCAGTACTTC.

This clonotype was detected ten times or more. This chain uses TRBV5-6 with TRBJ2-6; D is possibly TRBD2 (5 bases). CDR1 and CDR2 (germline): SGHDT, YYEEEE. With 4 bases removed from V and 3 bases from J, the gap between germline ends came to 17 bases. The CDR3 is 17 amino acids. Here the CDR3 reads CASSRRTGWVGANVLTF. The CDR3 bases are TGTGCCAGCAGCCGGAGGACGGGGTGGGTTGGGGCCAACGTCCTGACTTTC.

Ten or more counts support this clonotype. This chain links TRBV7-3 with TRBJ2-1; 8 nucleotides align to TRBD2. Unmatched junction bases numbered 9, after V lost 2 bases and J lost 6 bases. CDR3 length equals 16 residues. CDR1 and CDR2 (germline): SGHTA, FQGTGA. In nucleotides, the CDR3 is TGTGCCAGCAGCTTAGCCCCGCGGGGGGCGGGCAATGAGCAGTTCTTC. Translating it yields CASSLAPRGAGNEQFF.

Ten or more counts support this clonotype. CDR3 nucleotide sequence: TGTGCCAGCAGTCGGATTTCAGGTTGGACTAGCACAGATACGCAGTATTTT. Encoded protein: CASSRISGWTSTDTQYF. This chain connects TRBV14 to TRBJ2-3; TRBD2 might be the D (5 bases). Germline CDR1 and CDR2: SGHDN and FVKESK. The CDR3 extends over 17 amino acids. V was clipped by 6 bases and J by 0 bases, with 19 bases between them.

This clonotype was seen only a few times. The rearrangement links TRBV5-1 to TRBJ2-3; 9 nucleotides match TRBD2. This CDR3 region has 16 residues. V gave up 4 bases and J gave up 4 bases; unmatched junction bases: 10. The germline V gene has CDR1 SGHRS and CDR2 YFSETQ. The CDR3 DNA reads TGCGCCAGCAGCCATGGACTAGCGATGAACCCAGATACGCAGTATTTT. Its translation is CASSHGLAMNPDTQYF.

The table lists this clonotype with many counts. The V call is TRBV7-6, the J call TRBJ2-3; 10 positions match TRBD1. Germline loops: CDR1 SGHVS, CDR2 FNYEAQ. V lost 5 bases and J lost 4; bases outside the gene matches: 9. The CDR3 is made up of 16 amino acids. CDR3 amino acids: CASSPGTGVRADTQYF. For the CDR3, the DNA is TGTGCCAGCAGCCCCGGGACAGGGGTGAGGGCAGATACGCAGTATTTT.

This clonotype has ten or more counts. This rearrangement joins TRBV20-1 to TRBJ2-1, with a tentative D call TRBD1 (6 bases). The CDR3 totals 16 residues. In germline, CDR1 is DFQATT, CDR2 SNEGSKA (reference sequence). V lost 2 bases to trimming and J lost 7 bases, with 21 bases between them. The CDR3 region has the DNA TGCAGTGCTAGATCCCTCACAGGGCGAGTAGGGAATGAGCAGTTCTTC. Its translation: CSARSLTGRVGNEQFF.

This clonotype was seen at least ten times. This chain links TRBV9 with TRBJ2-1; D is uncertain. The length of the CDR3 is 15 residues. Germline lookup yields CDR1 SGDLS and CDR2 YYNGEE. Trimming removed 0 bases from V and 6 bases from J, with 13 bases in between. The DNA for the CDR3 is TGTGCCAGCAGCGTAGGAACCATGGTATCCAATGAGCAGTTCTTC. Its protein is CASSVGTMVSNEQFF.

Many counts were recorded for this clonotype. The chain combines TRBV7-2 with TRBJ2-1, with D uncertain. Germline CDR1 SGHTA, CDR2 FQGNSA. The CDR3 has 14 amino acids. Trimming shortened V by 4 bases and J by 4 bases, and 11 bases separated the two germline ends. In DNA, the CDR3 is TGTGCCAGCAGCTACCGGGTGGGTTACAATGAGCAGTTCTTC. Its translation is CASSYRVGYNEQFF.

V and J are TRBV6-5 and TRBJ2-2; perhaps TRBD1 as D (6 bases). The CDR3 loop spans 15 amino acids. V dropped 0 bases and J dropped 7 bases, with 12 bases sitting between them. Germline lookup yields CDR1 MNHEY and CDR2 SVGAGI. The DNA for the CDR3 is TGTGCCAGCAGTTACTCGGCACAGGGCGGCGGGGAGCTGTTTTTT. Translated: CASSYSAQGGGELFF.

Many counts were recorded for this clonotype. This sequence joins TRBV25-1 and TRBJ2-7; D call uncertain. From germline, CDR1 is MGHDK and CDR2 SYGVNS. This CDR3 has 14 residues. Trimming took 0 bases from V and 4 from J, leaving 10 bases between them. CDR3 DNA sequence: TGTGCCAGCAGTGAATACGTGGCCCCATACGAGCAGTACTTC. It codes for CASSEYVAPYEQYF.

The sample holds many counts of this clonotype. No DNA is shown, since the ends of the CDR3 on it are uncertain; the CDR3 is the one TCRdb lists. The chain employs TRBV7-5 and TRBJ2-4; the table's D call TRBD2 went unverified against the DNA. TRBV7-5 is a known pseudogene. The CDR3 is made up of 21 amino acids, end residues included. CDR3 loop: CISVPEALAAAGVLAKNIQYF.

This clonotype appeared many times. V gene TRBV4-1 combines with J gene TRBJ2-5; no clear D gene. The CDR3 totals 13 residues. Germline-derived CDR1 and CDR2 are MGHRA and YSYEKL. V was cut by 4 bases and J by 5 bases, with 11 bases left in between. CDR3 sequence reads: CASSPYDGETQYF. The CDR3 coding sequence is TGCGCCAGCAGCCCGTACGATGGGGAGACCCAGTACTTC.

At least ten counts were recorded for this clonotype. V usage is TRBV5-5 and J usage is TRBJ2-2; 14 bases fit TRBD2. The germline CDR1 and CDR2 sequences are SGHKS and YYEKEE (reference sequence). The CDR3 is made up of 18 amino acids. J lost 4 bases, V lost 4 bases, and 9 bases had no gene match. CDR3 bases: TGTGCCAGCAGCCCCGCCGGGACTAGCGGGAGTAGCACCGGGGAGCTGTTTTTT. Translated, it gives CASSPAGTSGSSTGELFF.